This entry lists 7 T cell receptor beta chains sequenced from one sample in a study of T cells in Graves' hyperthyroidism and ophthalmopathy. TCR beta CDR3 regions were amplified from RNA transcripts. Using the HTBI primer set, a first-round RT-PCR was run on the TCR CDR3. TCRdb analysed the multiplex PCR reads with MiXCR anew, one entry per CDR3 protein. The data show hundreds of thousands of distinct CDR3 sequences, 14% to 15% seen once. Sequencing used blood. These receptors all come from a woman in her thirties or forties with Graves' ophthalmopathy.

This clonotype was seen more than once but under ten times. This chain connects TRBV24-1 to TRBJ2-2, with D possibly called TRBD1 or TRBD2 (5 bases each). The CDR3 is 15 residues long. Germline V lookup: CDR1 KGHDR, CDR2 SFDVKD. The V and J ends lost 0 bases and 8 bases respectively, with 12 bases between them. CDR3 in amino acids: CATSDLRGARGELFF. Written as DNA, the CDR3 is TGTGCCACCAGTGATTTGCGAGGGGCGAGAGGGGAGCTGTTTTTT.

The rearrangement links TRBV6-1 to TRBJ2-7, with TRBD2 identical over 9 bases. Germline trimming cut 2 bases from V and 0 bases from J; bases unmatched to any gene: 11. The length of the CDR3 is 18 residues. CDR1 is MNHNS, CDR2 SASEGT, per germline. The CDR3 sequence: CASSEWRGLAGTSYEQYF. Here the CDR3 DNA reads TGTGCCAGCAGTGAATGGCGGGGGCTAGCGGGGACCTCCTACGAGCAGTACTTC.

This clonotype appeared many times. The V gene is TRBV6-2 or TRBV6-3, the J gene TRBJ2-5; a possible D gene is TRBD2 (5 bases). The germline CDR1 and CDR2 sequences are MNHEY and SVGEGT. The germline V and J ends were trimmed by 3 bases and 1 base, with 12 bases remaining between them. The CDR3 sequence is 15 residues long. CDR3 sequence reads: CASSYPTSGQETQYF. In DNA, the CDR3 is TGTGCCAGCAGTTATCCCACCAGCGGCCAAGAGACCCAGTACTTC.

This clonotype was counted many times. CDR3 sequence reads: CASSLGGGSTEAFF. The CDR3 DNA sequence: TGTGCCAGCAGTTTGGGGGGGGGTTCGACTGAAGCTTTCTTT. The rearrangement uses TRBV11-2 and TRBJ1-1; TRBD1 might be the D (5 bases). V lost 6 bases and J 5 bases, leaving 16 bases between the germline ends. Germline V gene lookup returns CDR1 SGHAT and CDR2 FQNNGV. The CDR3 covers 14 residues.

This clonotype was picked up a small number of times. This chain links TRBV29-1 with TRBJ1-3; D remains unclear. The germline V gene has CDR1 SQVTM and CDR2 ANQGSEA. The V and J ends lost 6 bases and 0 bases respectively, with 12 bases between them. This CDR3 is built from 14 residues. CDR3 bases: TGCAGCGTCCAAGACACTGTCTCTGGAAACACCATATATTTT. Its protein is CSVQDTVSGNTIYF.

This clonotype has a count of ten or more. The chain is built from TRBV7-2 and TRBJ1-2, with D maybe TRBD1 (5 bases). There are 15 residues in the CDR3. Germline V gene lookup returns CDR1 SGHTA and CDR2 FQGNSA. V dropped 0 bases and J dropped 8 bases, with 16 bases sitting between them. CDR3 sequence: CASSLAHGREEGYTF. In DNA form, the CDR3 reads TGTGCCAGCAGCTTAGCCCACGGCAGGGAGGAGGGCTACACCTTC. The whole variable domain, remainder taken from reference TRBV7-2 and TRBJ1-2, is GAGVSQSPSNKVTEKGKDVELRCDPISGHTALYWYRQSLGQGLEFLIYFQGNSAPDKSGLPSDRFSAERTGGSVSTLTIQRTQQEDSAVYLCASSLAHGREEGYTFGSGTRLTVV.

This clonotype was found many times. The J gene is TRBJ1-5, the V gene TRBV12-5, with TRBD1 matching over 8 bases. The germline V gene has CDR1 LGHNT and CDR2 FRNRAP. The junction had 8 bases not matched to a gene; V was cut back by 4 bases and J by 0 bases. The CDR3 loop spans 17 amino acids. The chain's CDR3 is CASGYGQGAYSNQPQHF. CDR3 nucleotides: TGTGCTAGTGGTTATGGACAGGGAGCATATAGCAATCAGCCCCAGCATTTT. Together with reference TRBV12-5 and TRBJ1-5, the CDR3 gives the full variable domain: DARVTQTPRHKVTEMGQEVTMRCQPILGHNTVFWYRQTMMQGLELLAYFRNRAPLDDSGMPKDRFSAEMPDATLATLKIQPSEPRDSAVYFCASGYGQGAYSNQPQHFGDGTRLSIL.